This TCR beta chain was profiled in a study of CD8+CD57+ T cells in acquired aplastic anemia (dated by TCRdb to between 2018 and 2020). Regarding the complete study: A mean of roughly 2.9 ug of DNA, ranging from about 0.2 to 27.4 ug, was extracted from sorted CD4+ and CD8+ cells. A CD8+CD57+ expansion meant a frequency higher than the mean frequency seen in healthy subjects.

Patients chosen for sequencing had shown expansion of CD8+CD57+ cells by flow cytometry. Severe acquired aplastic anemia was diagnosed in all patients according to International Study of Aplastic Anemia and Agranulocytosis and Camitta criteria. At the time blood was sampled, none of the patients had received any therapy. In the study, sorted CD4+ and CD8+ blood T cells from patients with severe aplastic anemia and from healthy subjects underwent deep sequencing of TCR repertoires. Patients were enrolled in the USA under clinicaltrials.gov protocols 00001620, 01623167, 00001397, 00071045, 00081523 and 00961064. Ficoll-Paque density gradient centrifugation was used to isolate peripheral blood mononuclear cells. CD4+ and CD8+ T cells were sorted by FACS or magnetic beads before DNA extraction. Paper-wide results and their limitations: Roughly 29 CD8+ CDR3 sequences were found in both patients and controls but appeared to be highly expressed in patients and within the immunodominant clones of the patients. CD8+ Simpson's diversity did not differ significantly between patients and healthy controls (P=0.060).

V is reduced by 6 bases and J by 13 bases, leaving a spacing of 27 bases between them. The germline V gene specifies SNHLY as CDR1 and FYNNEI as CDR2. The CDR3 covers 15 residues, taking in both the cysteine and the phenylalanine. Only the CDR3 portion is preserved as DNA: 45 bases, with reading frame beginning at the first base. As for this clonotype: What this receptor recognizes is not known. There are no base qualities to consult, and no much larger clone falls within one base.

Genomic DNA served as template for TCR beta VDJ combination and CDR3 sequence profiling. An Illumina HiSeq 2000 was used for TCR repertoire sequencing. Turning to the authors' computational methods: Repertoires were assessed using TRBV/TRBJ rearrangement plots, CDR3 size and DJ length profiles, and Simpson's diversity index. Whichever DNA sequence was most abundant in the deep sequencing data was defined as the immunodominant clone. CDR3 amino acid sequences were screened for sharing across subjects and were compared with published repertoires and the VDJdb database. TCRdb reworked the public reads: Q25 trimming with fastp, MiXCR clone assembly, productive beta chains retained. Each entry merges the rows of one CDR3 protein and shows their most common DNA and genes. Here the V and J calls rest on TCRdb's processing, not on the authors' analysis. The sample records roughly 250,000 distinct CDR3 sequences, 82% of which are singletons. The biggest ten clones account for less than 50% of the sample.

Input material: sorted CD4+, CD8+, or CD8+CD57+ T cells (not recorded which) from PBMCs. The receptor was derived from a human donor with aplastic anemia. This chain joins TRBV2 to TRBJ1-2, with the D gene too uncertain to name. The nucleotide sequence reads TGTGCCAGCAGCTTGACGGCAGGCGCCCACTATGGCGGCACCTTC. Protein translation: CASSLTAGAHYGGTF.